This T cell receptor beta chain was documented in a study of CD8 T cells in ankylosing spondylitis. Study-level findings and limits: Disease-linked clones bore a CD8+ phenotype and were relatively rare in peripheral blood. Reactive arthritis synovial fluid and blood previously showed some of these motif variants. Researchers reportedly found disease-linked clones significantly enriched in matched ankylosing spondylitis synovial fluid.

Regarding this clonotype: Antigen: not known.

Quantitative 5'-RACE with molecular barcodes was used to make the TCR beta libraries. In TCRdb, the 5' RACE reads were re-called with MiXCR into one record per CDR3 protein. The sample records 9,500 to 10,000 distinct CDR3 sequences, about 6% being singletons. The CDR3 runs to 13 residues. Trimming took 4 bases from V and 6 from J, leaving 14 bases between them. The germline CDR1 and CDR2 sequences are SGDLS and YYNGEE. The genes are TRBV9 and TRBJ2-7; tentatively, D is TRBD1 (6 bases). The sequenced sample was blood, either unsorted or a sorted T cell fraction (not recorded which). This TCR derives from a female donor with ankylosing spondylitis or in good health (not recorded which). The CDR3 sequence is CASSPRNRVEQYF. The CDR3 DNA is TGTGCCAGCAGCCCCCGAAACAGGGTCGAGCAGTACTTC.